Detailed here is one T cell receptor (beta chain). Its antigen is currently unknown. Here immunoSEQ multiplex PCR was the method, and the copy in TCRdb shows in-frame clones only, minus some. The repertoire holds 27,000 or so clones, with more than 75% as singletons. Patients in the study were battling locally advanced or metastatic urothelial carcinoma. Each patient gave between 1 and 8 samples of peripheral blood mononuclear cells, which were collected pretreatment and during treatment. The sample belongs to a study of PD-L1 blockade in urothelial cancer. In the study overall: Bladder-origin urothelial cancer in males covered about nine tenths of the roughly 30 patients.

The CDR3 is 14 amino acids. Study-wide findings and caveats: Durable benefit accompanied greater 3-week expansion of tumor-associated blood clones.

Material: PBMCs, obtained around atezolizumab (anti-PD-L1) treatment. This chain connects TRBV21-1 to TRBJ2-5; TRBD2, the D gene given by the table, was not confirmed from the DNA. TRBV21-1 is an annotated pseudogene. The clonotype originates from a man aged 45-65 years with urothelial cancer. Here the CDR3 reads CASRFTSYQETQYF. CDR3 coding DNA: TGTGCCAGCAGGTTTACTAGCTACCAAGAGACCCAGTACTTC.